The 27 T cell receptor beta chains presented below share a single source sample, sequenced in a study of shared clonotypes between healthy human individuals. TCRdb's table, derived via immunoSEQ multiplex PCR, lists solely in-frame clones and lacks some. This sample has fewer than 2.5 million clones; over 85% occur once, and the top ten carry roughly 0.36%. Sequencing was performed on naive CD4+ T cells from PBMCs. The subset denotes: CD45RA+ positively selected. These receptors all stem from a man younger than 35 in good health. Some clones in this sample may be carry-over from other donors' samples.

DNA for the CDR3: TGCGCCAGCAGCTCCGGACAGGGGTATAATTCACCCCTCCACTTT. Protein: CASSSGQGYNSPLHF. V usage is TRBV5-1 and J usage is TRBJ1-6, with 9 positions matching TRBD1. There are 15 residues in the CDR3. After removal of 3 bases from V and 4 bases from J, the junction contained 2 bases not matched to a gene. Germline V gives CDR1 SGHRS, CDR2 YFSETQ.

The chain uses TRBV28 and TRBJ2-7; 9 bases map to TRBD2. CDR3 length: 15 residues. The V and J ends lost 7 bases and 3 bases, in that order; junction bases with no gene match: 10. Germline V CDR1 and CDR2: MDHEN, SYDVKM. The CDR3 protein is CASTLSRGRVYEQYF. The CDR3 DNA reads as TGTGCCAGCACCCTGTCTCGCGGGAGGGTCTACGAGCAGTACTTC.

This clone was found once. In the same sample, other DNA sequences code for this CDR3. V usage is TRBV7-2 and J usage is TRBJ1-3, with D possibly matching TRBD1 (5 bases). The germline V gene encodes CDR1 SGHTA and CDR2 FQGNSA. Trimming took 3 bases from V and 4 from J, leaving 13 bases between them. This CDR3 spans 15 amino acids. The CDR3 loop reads CASSLSWGSGNTIYF. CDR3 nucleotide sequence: TGTGCCAGCAGCTTGTCTTGGGGCTCGGGAAACACCATATATTTT.

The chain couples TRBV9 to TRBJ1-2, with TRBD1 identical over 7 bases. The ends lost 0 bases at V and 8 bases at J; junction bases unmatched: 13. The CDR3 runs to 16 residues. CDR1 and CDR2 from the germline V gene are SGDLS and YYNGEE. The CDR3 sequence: CASSVGLGGGMGGYTF. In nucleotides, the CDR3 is TGTGCCAGCAGCGTAGGTCTAGGGGGCGGAATGGGAGGCTACACCTTC. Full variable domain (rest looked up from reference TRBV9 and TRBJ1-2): DSGVTQTPKHLITATGQRVTLRCSPRSGDLSVYWYQQSLDQGLQFLIQYYNGEERAKGNILERFSAQQFPDLHSELNLSSLELGDSALYFCASSVGLGGGMGGYTFGSGTRLTVV.

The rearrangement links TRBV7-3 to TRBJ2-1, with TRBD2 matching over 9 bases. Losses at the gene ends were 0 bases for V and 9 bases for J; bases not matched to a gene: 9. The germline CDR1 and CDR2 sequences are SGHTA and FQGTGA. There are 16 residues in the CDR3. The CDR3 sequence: CASSLTFAGGPAEQFF. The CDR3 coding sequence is TGTGCCAGCAGCTTAACATTCGCGGGAGGGCCCGCTGAGCAGTTCTTC.

For the CDR3, the DNA is TGCAGTGCGGGGGCAGGGGACGAGCAGTACTTC. Amino acids: CSAGAGDEQYF. The chain is built from TRBV20-1 and TRBJ2-7; tentatively, D is TRBD1 (6 bases). Trimming pared 6 bases from V and 5 bases from J, leaving 11 bases between. Germline assignment: CDR1 DFQATT and CDR2 SNEGSKA (reference sequence). The CDR3 runs to 11 residues.

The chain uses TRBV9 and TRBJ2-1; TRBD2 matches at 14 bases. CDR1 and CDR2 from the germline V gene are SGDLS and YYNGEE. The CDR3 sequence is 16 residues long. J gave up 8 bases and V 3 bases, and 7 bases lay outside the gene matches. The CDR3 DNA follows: TGTGCCAGCAGCGCAGGGACTAGCGGGAGTTGGGATGAGCAGTTCTTC. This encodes CASSAGTSGSWDEQFF.

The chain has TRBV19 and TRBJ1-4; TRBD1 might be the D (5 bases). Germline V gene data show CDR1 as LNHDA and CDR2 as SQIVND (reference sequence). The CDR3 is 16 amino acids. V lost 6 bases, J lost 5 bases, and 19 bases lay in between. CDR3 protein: CASRRKGTEYNEKLFF. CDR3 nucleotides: TGTGCCAGTAGGAGAAAAGGGACTGAGTACAATGAAAAACTGTTTTTT.

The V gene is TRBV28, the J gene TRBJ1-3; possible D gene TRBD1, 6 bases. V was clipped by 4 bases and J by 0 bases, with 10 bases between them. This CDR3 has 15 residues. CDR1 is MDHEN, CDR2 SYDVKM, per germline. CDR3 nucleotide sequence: TGTGCCAGCAGTTCCACACAGGGCTCTGGAAACACCATATATTTT. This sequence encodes CASSSTQGSGNTIYF. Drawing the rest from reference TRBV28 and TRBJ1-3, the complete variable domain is DVKVTQSSRYLVKRTGEKVFLECVQDMDHENMFWYRQDPGLGLRLIYFSYDVKMKEKGDIPEGYSVSREKKERFSLILESASTNQTSMYLCASSSTQGSGNTIYFGEGSWLTVV.

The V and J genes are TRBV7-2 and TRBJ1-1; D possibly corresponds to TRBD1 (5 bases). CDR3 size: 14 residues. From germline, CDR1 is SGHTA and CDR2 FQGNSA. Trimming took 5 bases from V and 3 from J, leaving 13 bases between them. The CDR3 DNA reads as TGTGCCAGCAGCCGCCTCGGGGGAGACACTGAAGCTTTCTTT. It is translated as CASSRLGGDTEAFF.

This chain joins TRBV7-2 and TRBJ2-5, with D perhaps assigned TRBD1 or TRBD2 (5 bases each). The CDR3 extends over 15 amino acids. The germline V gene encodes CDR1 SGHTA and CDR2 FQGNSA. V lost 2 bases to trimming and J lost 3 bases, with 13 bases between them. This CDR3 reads CASSLQGRGEETQYF. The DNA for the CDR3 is TGTGCCAGCAGCTTACAGGGAAGGGGAGAAGAGACCCAGTACTTC.

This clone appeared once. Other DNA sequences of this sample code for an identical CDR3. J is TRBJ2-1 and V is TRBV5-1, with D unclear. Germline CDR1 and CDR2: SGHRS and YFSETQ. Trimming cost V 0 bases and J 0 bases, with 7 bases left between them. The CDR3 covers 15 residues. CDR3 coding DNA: TGCGCCAGCAGCTTGGTCGGCAGCTCCTACAATGAGCAGTTCTTC. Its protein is CASSLVGSSYNEQFF.

In DNA, the CDR3 is TGTGCCAGCAGTGCTCGGGGGATTGAAGAGACCCAGTACTTC. It yields the protein CASSARGIEETQYF. The chain uses TRBV6-6 and TRBJ2-5; possible D gene TRBD2, 6 bases. There are 14 residues in the CDR3. The V and J ends lost 5 bases and 3 bases respectively, with 13 bases between them. The V gene's germline CDR1 is MNHNY and CDR2 SVGAGI (reference sequence).

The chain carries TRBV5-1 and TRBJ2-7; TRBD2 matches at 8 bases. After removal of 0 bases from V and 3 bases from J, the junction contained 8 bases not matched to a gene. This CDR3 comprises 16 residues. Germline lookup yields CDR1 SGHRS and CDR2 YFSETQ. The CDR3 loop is CASSLALGTRGYEQYF. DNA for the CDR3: TGCGCCAGCAGCTTGGCCTTGGGGACTAGAGGCTACGAGCAGTACTTC.

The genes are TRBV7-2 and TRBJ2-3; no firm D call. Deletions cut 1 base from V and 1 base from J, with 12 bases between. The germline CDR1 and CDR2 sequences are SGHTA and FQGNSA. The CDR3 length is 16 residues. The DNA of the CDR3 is TGTGCCAGCAGCTTAGGGTATGGCGGCCGCACAGATACGCAGTATTTT. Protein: CASSLGYGGRTDTQYF.

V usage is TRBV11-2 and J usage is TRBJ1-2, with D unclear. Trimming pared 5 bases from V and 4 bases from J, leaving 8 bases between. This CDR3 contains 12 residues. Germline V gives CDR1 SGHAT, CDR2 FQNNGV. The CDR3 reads CASSQEGYGYTF. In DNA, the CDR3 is TGTGCCAGCAGCCAAGAAGGCTATGGCTACACCTTC. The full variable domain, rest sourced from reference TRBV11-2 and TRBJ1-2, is EAGVAQSPRYKIIEKRQSVAFWCNPISGHATLYWYQQILGQGPKLLIQFQNNGVVDDSQLPKDRFSAERLKGVDSTLKIQPAKLEDSAVYLCASSQEGYGYTFGSGTRLTVV.

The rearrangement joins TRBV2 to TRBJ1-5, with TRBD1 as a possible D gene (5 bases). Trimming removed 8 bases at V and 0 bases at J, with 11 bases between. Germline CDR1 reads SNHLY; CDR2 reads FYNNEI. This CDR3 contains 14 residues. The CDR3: CASSAQVSNQPQHF. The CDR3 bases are TGTGCCAGCTCAGCACAGGTTAGCAATCAGCCCCAGCATTTT.

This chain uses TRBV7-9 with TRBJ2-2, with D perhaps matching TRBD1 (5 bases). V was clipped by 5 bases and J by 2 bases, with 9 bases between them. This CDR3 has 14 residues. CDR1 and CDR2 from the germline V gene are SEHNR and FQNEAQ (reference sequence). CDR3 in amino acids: CASSADTNTGELFF. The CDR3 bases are TGTGCCAGCAGCGCGGACACTAACACCGGGGAGCTGTTTTTT. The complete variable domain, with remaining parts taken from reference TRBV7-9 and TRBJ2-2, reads DTGVSQNPRHKITKRGQNVTFRCDPISEHNRLYWYRQTLGQGPEFLTYFQNEAQLEKSRLLSDRFSAERPKGSFSTLEIQRTEQGDSAMYLCASSADTNTGELFFGEGSRLTVL.

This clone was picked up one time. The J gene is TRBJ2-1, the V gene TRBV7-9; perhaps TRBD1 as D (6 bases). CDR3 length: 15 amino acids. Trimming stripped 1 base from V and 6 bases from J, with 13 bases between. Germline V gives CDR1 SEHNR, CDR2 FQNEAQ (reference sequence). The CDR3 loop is CASSLGQGLGNEQFF. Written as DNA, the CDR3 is TGTGCCAGCAGCTTAGGGCAGGGGCTCGGCAATGAGCAGTTCTTC.

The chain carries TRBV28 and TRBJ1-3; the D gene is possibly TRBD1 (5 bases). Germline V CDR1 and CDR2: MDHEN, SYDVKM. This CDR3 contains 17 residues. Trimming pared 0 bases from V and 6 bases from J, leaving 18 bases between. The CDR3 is CASSLWGTSDLENTIYF. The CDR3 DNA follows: TGTGCCAGCAGTTTATGGGGGACGTCGGACCTTGAAAACACCATATATTTT.

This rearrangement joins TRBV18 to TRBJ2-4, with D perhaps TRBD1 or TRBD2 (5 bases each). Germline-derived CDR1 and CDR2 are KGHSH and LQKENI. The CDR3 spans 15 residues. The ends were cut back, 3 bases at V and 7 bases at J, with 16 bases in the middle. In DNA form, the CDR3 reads TGTGCCAGCTCACCGGCATCAGGGAGTGGGAACATTCAGTACTTC. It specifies CASSPASGSGNIQYF. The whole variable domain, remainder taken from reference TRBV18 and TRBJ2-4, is NAGVMQNPRHLVRRRGQEARLRCSPMKGHSHVYWYRQLPEEGLKFMVYLQKENIIDESGMPKERFSAEFPKEGPSILRIQQVVRGDSAAYFCASSPASGSGNIQYFGAGTRLSVL.

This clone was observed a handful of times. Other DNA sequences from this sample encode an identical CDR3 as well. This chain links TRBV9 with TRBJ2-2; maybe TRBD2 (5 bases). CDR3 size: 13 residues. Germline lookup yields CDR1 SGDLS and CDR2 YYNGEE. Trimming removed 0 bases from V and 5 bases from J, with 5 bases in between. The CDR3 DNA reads TGTGCCAGCAGCGTAGGAGGGACCGGGGAGCTGTTTTTT. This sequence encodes CASSVGGTGELFF.

The CDR3 DNA reads TGTGCCAGCAGTGGAAGTAGGTACTTGAACACCGGGGAGCTGTTTTTT. Translated, it gives CASSGSRYLNTGELFF. This chain connects TRBV11-2 to TRBJ2-2; no clear D. Trimming shortened V by 6 bases and J by 1 base, and 15 bases separated the two germline ends. This CDR3 comprises 16 residues. The germline CDR1 and CDR2 sequences are SGHAT and FQNNGV.

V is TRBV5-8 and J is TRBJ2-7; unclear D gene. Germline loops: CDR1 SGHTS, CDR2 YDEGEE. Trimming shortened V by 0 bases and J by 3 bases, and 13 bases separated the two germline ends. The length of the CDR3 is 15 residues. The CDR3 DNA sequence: TGTGCCAGCAGCTTGGGTTCGGGTCTATACTACGAGCAGTACTTC. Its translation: CASSLGSGLYYEQYF.

Written as DNA, the CDR3 is TGTGCCAGCAGCCCGGGGACCCGCCAATATCCCCAGCATTTT. The encoded protein is CASSPGTRQYPQHF. The V gene is TRBV21-1, the J gene TRBJ1-5. TRBV21-1 is designated a pseudogene. CDR3 length: 14 residues.

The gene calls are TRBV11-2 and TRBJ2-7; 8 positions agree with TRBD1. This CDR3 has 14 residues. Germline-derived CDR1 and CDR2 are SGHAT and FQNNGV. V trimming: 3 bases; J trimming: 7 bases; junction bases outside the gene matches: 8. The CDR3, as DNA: TGTGCCAGCAGCTTTGCAGGGGGCATGAGTGAGCAGTACTTC. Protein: CASSFAGGMSEQYF.

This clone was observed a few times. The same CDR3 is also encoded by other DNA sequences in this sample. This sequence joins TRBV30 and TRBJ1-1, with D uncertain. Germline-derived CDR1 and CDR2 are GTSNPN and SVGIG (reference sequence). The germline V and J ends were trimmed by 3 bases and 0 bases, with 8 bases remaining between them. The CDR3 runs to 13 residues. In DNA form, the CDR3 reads TGTGCCTGGAGATCGGGTCTGAACACTGAAGCTTTCTTT. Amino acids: CAWRSGLNTEAFF.